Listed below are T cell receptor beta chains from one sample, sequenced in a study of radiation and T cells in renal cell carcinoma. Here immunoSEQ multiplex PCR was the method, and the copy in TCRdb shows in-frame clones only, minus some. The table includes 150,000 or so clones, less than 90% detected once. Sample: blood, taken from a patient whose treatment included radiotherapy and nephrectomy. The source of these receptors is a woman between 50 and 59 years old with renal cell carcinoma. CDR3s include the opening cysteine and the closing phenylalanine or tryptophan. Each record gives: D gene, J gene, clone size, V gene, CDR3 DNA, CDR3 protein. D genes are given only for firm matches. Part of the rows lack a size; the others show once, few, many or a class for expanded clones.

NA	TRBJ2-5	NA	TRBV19	TGTGCCAGTATAGGTTTTCGAGCCCGGGGGCGAGAGACCCAGTACTTC	CASIGFRARGRETQYF
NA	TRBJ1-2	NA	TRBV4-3	TGCGCCAGCAGCCAAGATCTTGGGGTTGGCTATGGCTACACCTTC	CASSQDLGVGYGYTF
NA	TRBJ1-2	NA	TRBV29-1	TGCAGCGTTTTCTCGTCGGGCACTAACTATGGCTACACCTTC	CSVFSSGTNYGYTF
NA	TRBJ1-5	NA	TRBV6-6	TGTGCCAGCAGTGACTCCCAGACAGTCATCTTCCAGCCCCAGCATTTT	CASSDSQTVIFQPQHF
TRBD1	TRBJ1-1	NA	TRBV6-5	TGTGCCAGCTCTCCTCGGGGACAGGGGGCCTTGAGGGCTTTCTTT	CASSPRGQGALRAFF
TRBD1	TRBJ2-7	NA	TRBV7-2	TGTGCCAGCAGGCATAACTCGGGACAGGGTTACGAGCAGTACTTC	CASRHNSGQGYEQYF
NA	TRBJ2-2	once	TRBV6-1	TGTGCCAGCAGTGAAAGGTCAGGGGCCCCCGGGGAGCTGTTTTTT	CASSERSGAPGELFF
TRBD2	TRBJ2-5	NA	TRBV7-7	TGTGCTAGCAGCTTACTAGCGGGGGGGCTGAAGACCCAGTACTTC	CASSLLAGGLKTQYF
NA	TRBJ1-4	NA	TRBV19	TGTGCCAGTAGTCCCCAAATTCTGAGTAGAAAGTCGGGACTGTTTTTT	CASSPQILSRKSGLFF
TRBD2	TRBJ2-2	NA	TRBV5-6	TGTGCCAGCAGCCCCTGGACTAGCACCGGGGAGCTGTTTTTT	CASSPWTSTGELFF
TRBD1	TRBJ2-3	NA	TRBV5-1	TGCGCCAGCAGCTTGGGGGCTCGGACAGGGGGATCAGATACGCAGTATTTT	CASSLGARTGGSDTQYF
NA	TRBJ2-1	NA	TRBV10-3	TGTGCCATCAGTGAGATCGGGGACTGGGGTGAGCAGTTCTTC	CAISEIGDWGEQFF
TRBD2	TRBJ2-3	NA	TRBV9	TGTGCCAGCAGCTCACCAAATAGCGGGGTCCCGTACGTCACAGATACGCAGTATTTT	CASSSPNSGVPYVTDTQYF
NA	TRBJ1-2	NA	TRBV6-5	TGTGCCAGCAGAACAGGGTCTAACTATGGCTACACCTTC	CASRTGSNYGYTF
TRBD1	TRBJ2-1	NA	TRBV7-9	TGTGCCAGCAGCCCAACAGGGGGAAGCTACAATGAGCAGTTCTTC	CASSPTGGSYNEQFF
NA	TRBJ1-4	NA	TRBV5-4	TGTGCCAGCAGCTTGGTGGGGGAGGTGGGTGAAAAACTGTTTTTT	CASSLVGEVGEKLFF
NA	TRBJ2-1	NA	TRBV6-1	TGTGCCAGCAGTGAGATGGTTGGTAGCGGCCTCTACAATGAGCAGTTCTTC	CASSEMVGSGLYNEQFF
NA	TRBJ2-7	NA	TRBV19	TGTGCCAGTAGTTCGGGACTCCGGACCTACGAGCAGTACTTC	CASSSGLRTYEQYF
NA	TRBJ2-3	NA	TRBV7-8	TGTGCCAGCAGCTTAGAAGGGGCCAGGGTTACGCAGTATTTT	CASSLEGARVTQYF
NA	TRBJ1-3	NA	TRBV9	TGTGCCAGCAGCGTCTCCGGGACTCCTGGAAACACCATATATTTT	CASSVSGTPGNTIYF
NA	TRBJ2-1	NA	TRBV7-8	TGTGCCAGCAGCAAACTCAGGGGCTCCTACAATGAGCAGTTCTTC	CASSKLRGSYNEQFF
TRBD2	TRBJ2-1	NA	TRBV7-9	TGTGCCAGCAGCTCCGGCTCGGGGGGTACTTACAATGAGCAGTTCTTC	CASSSGSGGTYNEQFF
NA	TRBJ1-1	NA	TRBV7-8	TGTGCCAGCAGCTTAGTAGTGGACACTGAAGCTTTCTTT	CASSLVVDTEAFF
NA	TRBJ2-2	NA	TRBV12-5	TGTGCTAGTGGTTTGACCTCGGGACACGGCACCGGGGAGCTGTTTTTT	CASGLTSGHGTGELFF
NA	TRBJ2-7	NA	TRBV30	TGTGCCTGGAGCCGGGGCGGTTCCAACTACGAGCAGTACTTC	CAWSRGGSNYEQYF
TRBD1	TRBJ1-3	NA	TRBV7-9	TGTGCCAGCAGCCTTCAGGGGGCGCGGGGAAACACCATATATTTT	CASSLQGARGNTIYF
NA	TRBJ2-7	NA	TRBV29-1	TGCAGCGTTGAAGTTGGACGCAATTCCTACGAGCAGTACTTC	CSVEVGRNSYEQYF
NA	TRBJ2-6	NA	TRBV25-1	TGTGCCAGCATGGGGGCAACAGGGGCCAACGTCCTGACTTTC	CASMGATGANVLTF
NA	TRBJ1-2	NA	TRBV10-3	TGTGCCATCAAAGGCGCCGACGGGGGCTACACCTTC	CAIKGADGGYTF
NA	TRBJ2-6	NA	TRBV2	TGTGCCAGCAGTACGGGTTCCTCTGGGGCCAACGTCCTGACTTTC	CASSTGSSGANVLTF
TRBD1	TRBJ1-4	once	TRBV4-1	TGCGCCAGCAGCCACAGCCTCGGGACAGGGCTTAATGAAAAACTGTTTTTT	CASSHSLGTGLNEKLFF
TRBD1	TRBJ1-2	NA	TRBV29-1	TGCAGCGTTCATCTCACGGGACAGGGGACTTACTATGGCTACACCTTC	CSVHLTGQGTYYGYTF
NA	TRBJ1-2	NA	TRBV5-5	TGTGCCAGCAGCTTGGCGTATGAGACGGGGTACACCTTC	CASSLAYETGYTF
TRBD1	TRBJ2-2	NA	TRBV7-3	TGTGCCAGCAGCTCCCAGGGGGCGCGGGCCGGGGAGCTGTTTTTT	CASSSQGARAGELFF
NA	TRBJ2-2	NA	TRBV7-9	TGTGCCAGCAGCTTAGAGCTAGTGGTGACGCGGGACACCGGGGAGCTGTTTTTT	CASSLELVVTRDTGELFF
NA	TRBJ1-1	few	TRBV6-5	TGTGCCAGCAGTTACAACAGGGCGACCACTGAAGCTTTCTTT	CASSYNRATTEAFF
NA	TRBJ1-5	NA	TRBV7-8	TGTGCCAGCAGCTCAAGCGCCCAGCCCCAGCATTTT	CASSSSAQPQHF
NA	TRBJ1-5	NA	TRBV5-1	TGCGCCAGCAGCCGAGGGGGCAATCAGCCCCAGCATTTT	CASSRGGNQPQHF
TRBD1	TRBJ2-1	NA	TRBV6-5	TGTGCCAGCACCCCTCCAGGGACAGGGAAGCAGTTCTTC	CASTPPGTGKQFF
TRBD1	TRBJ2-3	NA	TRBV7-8	TGTGCCAGCAGCTTAGACAGGGGGTCCACAGATACGCAGTATTTT	CASSLDRGSTDTQYF